A single sample gave rise to the 27 T cell receptor beta chains below, sequenced in a study of blood T cells in healthy people across ages. It was with a sample-barcoded 5' primer and a J-beta primer mix that a second PCR of about 6 to 11 cycles was run. Each CDR3 protein is one row after TCRdb ran MiXCR on the 5' RACE reads. The sample records fewer than 900,000 distinct CDR3 sequences, roughly 41% being singletons. Sequencing input: blood. The origin of the receptors is a woman aged 60 to 75 in good health.

This chain connects TRBV25-1 to TRBJ2-3, with TRBD2 identical over 8 bases. There are 15 residues in the CDR3. The germline CDR1 and CDR2 sequences are MGHDK and SYGVNS. Germline trimming cut 8 bases from V and 6 bases from J; bases unmatched to any gene: 13. The CDR3 DNA sequence: TGTGCCAGCGGATTTAGCGGGGCCTCCCGGGATACGCAGTATTTT. It yields the protein CASGFSGASRDTQYF.

The chain is built from TRBV7-9 and TRBJ2-3; 7 bases are shared with TRBD2. V dropped 2 bases and J dropped 4; count of bases not matched to a gene: 9. There are 16 residues in the CDR3. Germline loops: CDR1 SEHNR, CDR2 FQNEAQ (reference sequence). The CDR3 nucleotides are TGTGCCAGCAGCTTATCCCAACGGGAGGTCGCAGATACGCAGTATTTT. It specifies CASSLSQREVADTQYF.

The chain links TRBV9 to TRBJ2-4; TRBD1 is a possible D gene (6 bases). The germline V and J ends were trimmed by 4 bases and 7 bases, with 12 bases remaining between them. The CDR3 length is 13 residues. In germline, CDR1 is SGDLS, CDR2 YYNGEE. CDR3 region: CASSLQGGNIQYF. In DNA, the CDR3 is TGTGCCAGCAGCCTACAGGGCGGGAACATTCAGTACTTC.

The genes are TRBV3-1 and TRBJ2-1; 9 nucleotides align to TRBD2. This CDR3 comprises 14 residues. The germline gives CDR1 LGHDT, CDR2 YNNKEL (reference sequence). The trim removed 8 bases at V and 0 bases at J, leaving 2 bases unmatched. The CDR3, as DNA: TGTGCCAGCCGGACTAGCGACTCCTACAATGAGCAGTTCTTC. Amino acids: CASRTSDSYNEQFF.

CDR3 in amino acids: CASSPDRTNYGYTF. The DNA for the CDR3 is TGCGCCAGCAGCCCGGACAGGACTAACTATGGCTACACCTTC. This chain joins TRBV5-1 and TRBJ1-2, with TRBD1 matching 7 bases. The CDR3 contains 14 residues. Germline CDR1 is SGHRS and CDR2 is YFSETQ. V trimming: 4 bases; J trimming: 0 bases; junction bases outside the gene matches: 3.

This clonotype was detected a few times. The V gene is TRBV3-1, the J gene TRBJ2-7, with 8 bases identical to TRBD2. The V and J ends lost 0 bases and 4 bases, in that order; junction bases with no gene match: 5. CDR3 length: 15 residues. Germline V gives CDR1 LGHDT, CDR2 YNNKEL (reference sequence). CDR3 protein: CASSQDLGLAYEQYF. CDR3 in DNA: TGTGCCAGCAGCCAAGATCTTGGACTAGCATACGAGCAGTACTTC.

Remarks on this clonotype: With a much larger clone just one base away, this may be a read error. V usage is TRBV11-3 and J usage is TRBJ2-5, with 8 bases that match TRBD1. Germline V gene lookup returns CDR1 SGHNT and CDR2 YENEEA. This CDR3 spans 15 amino acids. V was pared by 5 bases and J by 9 bases, with 14 bases of the junction left unmatched. CDR3 bases: TGTGCCAGCAGCACCGGGACAGGAGGCATTGAGGCCCAGTACTTC. Its translation: CASSTGTGGIEAQYF.

V gene TRBV12-3 or TRBV12-4 combines with J gene TRBJ1-2; 11 bases fit TRBD1. J was trimmed by 4 bases and V by 6 bases; bases with no gene match: 10. CDR3 length equals 16 residues. The CDR3 loop is CASSHGTGGRSYGYTF. The DNA for the CDR3 is TGTGCCAGCAGCCATGGGACAGGGGGGAGAAGCTATGGCTACACCTTC.

The chain joins TRBV9 to TRBJ2-7; tentatively, D is TRBD2 (5 bases). The end of the DNA fits TRBJ2-5 better, so the J call may be wrong. Germline V gene data show CDR1 as SGDLS and CDR2 as YYNGEE. The CDR3 covers 13 residues. The CDR3 spells CASSVGGSETQYF. The CDR3 DNA follows: TGTGCCAGCAGCGTAGGAGGGTCAGAGACCCAGTACTTC.

This clonotype came up a few times. The rearrangement links TRBV12-3 or TRBV12-4 to TRBJ2-3; 8 bases are a match to TRBD2. With 2 bases clipped from V and 1 base from J, the junction kept 11 bases outside the gene matches. The CDR3 is 18 residues long. CDR3 in amino acids: CASSLYRGGLRGTDTQYF. As DNA, the CDR3 is TGTGCCAGCAGTTTATACCGGGGGGGCCTTCGAGGCACAGATACGCAGTATTTT.

The V call is TRBV27, the J call TRBJ2-7; D may be TRBD2 (6 bases). This CDR3 has 15 amino acids. The germline CDR1 and CDR2 sequences are MNHEY and SMNVEV (reference sequence). Trimming took off 4 bases at V and 3 bases at J, with 16 bases between the two ends. The CDR3 DNA reads TGTGCCAGCAGTTCTCTAGCGTCCCATCGCTACGAGCAGTACTTC. It yields the protein CASSSLASHRYEQYF.

The V gene is TRBV15, the J gene TRBJ2-1; either TRBD1 or TRBD2 may fit D (5 bases each). The CDR3 spans 15 residues. Per the germline V gene, CDR1 is LNHNV and CDR2 is YYDKDF (reference sequence). The germline V and J ends were trimmed by 0 bases and 3 bases, with 9 bases remaining between them. The CDR3 spells CATSRERDGYNEQFF. Written as DNA, the CDR3 is TGTGCCACCAGCAGAGAACGGGACGGCTACAATGAGCAGTTCTTC.

In this sample, this clonotype turned up many times. The genes are TRBV28 and TRBJ2-5; D gene ambiguous. Trimming left V 4 bases short and J 2 bases short, with 8 bases between. This CDR3 comprises 13 residues. CDR1 is MDHEN, CDR2 SYDVKM, per germline. The CDR3 here is CASSSDMQETQYF. The CDR3 coding sequence is TGTGCCAGCAGTTCAGACATGCAAGAGACCCAGTACTTC. Drawing the rest from reference TRBV28 and TRBJ2-5, the complete variable domain is DVKVTQSSRYLVKRTGEKVFLECVQDMDHENMFWYRQDPGLGLRLIYFSYDVKMKEKGDIPEGYSVSREKKERFSLILESASTNQTSMYLCASSSDMQETQYFGPGTRLLVL.

This clonotype occurred a few times. CDR3 loop: CASSHLGGKGGYTF. In DNA form, the CDR3 reads TGTGCCAGCAGCCACCTTGGGGGAAAGGGCGGCTACACCTTC. The J gene is TRBJ1-2, the V gene TRBV3-1; D possibly corresponds to TRBD1 (5 bases). The germline V and J ends were trimmed by 3 bases and 8 bases, with 16 bases remaining between them. CDR1 is LGHDT, CDR2 YNNKEL, per germline (reference sequence). This CDR3 is 14 amino acids long. Full variable domain (missing parts from reference TRBV3-1 and TRBJ1-2): DTAVSQTPKYLVTQMGNDKSIKCEQNLGHDTMYWYKQDSKKFLKIMFSYNNKELIINETVPNRFSPKSPDKAHLNLHINSLELGDSAVYFCASSHLGGKGGYTFGSGTRLTVV.

This clonotype was counted between two and nine times. The gene calls are TRBV7-2 and TRBJ2-1, with D unclear. CDR3 length equals 14 residues. Germline CDR1 is SGHTA and CDR2 is FQGNSA. Trimming left V 1 base short and J 10 bases short, with 14 bases between. The CDR3 sequence is CASSLDHWVGEQFF. The CDR3 DNA follows: TGTGCCAGCAGCTTAGATCATTGGGTAGGCGAGCAGTTCTTC.

This clonotype was recorded a few times. The chain uses TRBV6-5 and TRBJ1-1; D call uncertain. V shed 1 base and J shed 6 bases, with 15 bases lying between them. Germline lookup yields CDR1 MNHEY and CDR2 SVGAGI. This CDR3 spans 15 amino acids. This chain's CDR3 is CASSYYDGQEAEAFF. The CDR3 coding sequence is TGTGCCAGCAGTTACTACGACGGGCAGGAGGCTGAAGCTTTCTTT.

The chain joins TRBV2 to TRBJ2-1, with D perhaps matching TRBD2 (5 bases). V lost 7 bases and J lost 5, with 12 bases in between. Per the germline V gene, CDR1 is SNHLY and CDR2 is FYNNEI. This CDR3 has 13 residues. CDR3: CASKPTTNNEQFF. The CDR3 DNA follows: TGTGCCAGCAAGCCGACTACCAACAATGAGCAGTTCTTC.

This clonotype was recorded at least ten times. The germline gene is not matched at one end of the junction; a read error may be the cause. V is TRBV12-3 or TRBV12-4 and J is TRBJ2-7; D not certain. The CDR3 is 13 residues long. Here the CDR3 reads CASSLDSTYEQYF. In nucleotides, the CDR3 is TGCGCCAGCAGCTTAGACTCTACCTACGAGCAGTACTTC.

Regarding this clonotype: This clone may be a read error of a much larger clone one base away. The chain carries TRBV27 and TRBJ2-1, with D possibly matching TRBD1 (6 bases). V was trimmed by 3 bases and J by 0 bases, leaving 9 bases between them. CDR3 length: 15 amino acids. Germline V gives CDR1 MNHEY, CDR2 SMNVEV (reference sequence). CDR3 DNA: TGTGCCAGCAGTTTCGGACAGAGCTCCTACAATGAGCAGTTCTTC. Protein product: CASSFGQSSYNEQFF.

With regard to this clonotype: This may be a read error, as it is one base from a much larger clone. The V gene is TRBV11-2, the J gene TRBJ2-5; 9 positions match TRBD2. The CDR3 contains 16 residues. The ends lost 0 bases at V and 11 bases at J; junction bases unmatched: 13. Germline V lookup: CDR1 SGHAT, CDR2 FQNNGV. CDR3 sequence (DNA): TGTGCCAGCAGCTTAGATATGCTAGCGGGACTTAATGAGCAGTACTTC. Its protein is CASSLDMLAGLNEQYF.

This clonotype was counted only a few times. This chain connects TRBV6-1 to TRBJ2-7, with D uncertain. The germline V and J ends were trimmed by 6 bases and 6 bases, with 12 bases remaining between them. This CDR3 is 12 amino acids long. Germline-derived CDR1 and CDR2 are MNHNS and SASEGT. The CDR3 sequence: CASSAPGSEQYF. DNA for the CDR3: TGTGCCAGCAGCGCCCCCGGATCCGAGCAGTACTTC.

The table lists this clonotype with a few counts. The rearrangement links TRBV6-2 or TRBV6-3 to TRBJ2-5; 9 nucleotides match TRBD2. From germline, CDR1 is MNHEY and CDR2 SVGEGT. V gave up 6 bases and J gave up 2 bases; unmatched junction bases: 13. This CDR3 is 17 amino acids long. The CDR3 DNA sequence: TGTGCCAGCAGCCGTAACGCCTTAGCGGGAGAACAAGAGACCCAGTACTTC. Translating gives CASSRNALAGEQETQYF.

The rearrangement uses TRBV5-6 and TRBJ2-5; 9 positions match TRBD2. In germline, CDR1 is SGHDT, CDR2 YYEEEE. The CDR3 extends over 15 amino acids. After removal of 6 bases from V and 11 bases from J, the junction contained 17 bases not matched to a gene. This CDR3 is CASTPQGLALNEQYF. As DNA, the CDR3 is TGTGCCAGCACCCCCCAGGGACTAGCATTAAATGAGCAGTACTTC.

J is TRBJ2-7 and V is TRBV28, with a possible D match to TRBD1 (6 bases). The end of the DNA is better explained by TRBJ2-5, so the J call may be wrong. This CDR3 comprises 17 residues. The V gene's germline CDR1 is MDHEN and CDR2 SYDVKM. The CDR3 loop is CASSTDRMFSNIETQYF. DNA of the CDR3: TGTGCCAGCAGCACAGACAGGATGTTTTCTAATATTGAGACCCAGTACTTC.

The chain carries TRBV20-1 and TRBJ2-5; possibly TRBD1 for D (6 bases). Germline V gene lookup returns CDR1 DFQATT and CDR2 SNEGSKA (reference sequence). CDR3 length equals 15 residues. Trimming pared 0 bases from V and 5 bases from J, leaving 16 bases between. Written as DNA, the CDR3 is TGCAGTGCTAGAGAGCCCTACCTTGGGGGCGAGACCCAGTACTTC. This sequence encodes CSAREPYLGGETQYF.

In its sample, this clonotype was seen a few times. The V call is TRBV4-2, the J call TRBJ2-3; 10 bases are shared with TRBD2. The CDR3 runs 20 residues. V shed 0 bases, J shed 6 bases, and the junction held 18 bases outside the gene matches. CDR1 and CDR2 (germline): LGHNA, YNFKEQ. CDR3 region: CASSQDRTSGVLTERDTQYF. In DNA, the CDR3 is TGTGCCAGCAGCCAAGATCGAACTAGCGGGGTCCTCACAGAAAGGGATACGCAGTATTTT.

The chain links TRBV24-1 to TRBJ2-1; TRBD1 agrees at 8 bases. The CDR3 contains 15 residues. V dropped 4 bases and J dropped 0; count of bases not matched to a gene: 1. Germline lookup yields CDR1 KGHDR and CDR2 SFDVKD. The CDR3 region is CATSETGASYNEQFF. CDR3 DNA: TGTGCCACCAGTGAGACAGGGGCCTCCTACAATGAGCAGTTCTTC.